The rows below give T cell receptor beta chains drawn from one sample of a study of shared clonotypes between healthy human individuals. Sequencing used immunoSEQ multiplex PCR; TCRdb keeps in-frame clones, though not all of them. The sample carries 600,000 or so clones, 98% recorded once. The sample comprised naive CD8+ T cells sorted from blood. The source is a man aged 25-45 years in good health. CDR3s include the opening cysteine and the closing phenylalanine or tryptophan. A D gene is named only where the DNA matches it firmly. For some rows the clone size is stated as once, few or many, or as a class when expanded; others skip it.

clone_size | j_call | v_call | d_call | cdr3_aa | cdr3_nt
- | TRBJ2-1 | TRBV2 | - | CAIRADITYNEQFF | TGTGCCATCCGCGCGGACATCACCTACAATGAGCAGTTCTTC
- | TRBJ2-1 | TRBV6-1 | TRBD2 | CASSELAGVGYNEQFF | TGTGCCAGCAGTGAACTAGCGGGAGTTGGCTACAATGAGCAGTTCTTC
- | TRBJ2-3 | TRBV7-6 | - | CASSLVGVVTDTQYF | TGTGCCAGCAGCTTAGTCGGCGTAGTCACAGATACGCAGTATTTT
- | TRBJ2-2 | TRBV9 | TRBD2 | CASSVYGREEGEELFF | TGTGCCAGCTCCGTATACGGGCGGGAGGAAGGCGAGGAGCTGTTTTTT
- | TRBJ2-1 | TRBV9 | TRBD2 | CASGGGSYNEQFF | TGTGCCAGTGGCGGGGGGTCCTACAATGAGCAGTTCTTC
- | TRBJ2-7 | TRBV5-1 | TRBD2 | CASSGGLAGVYEQYF | TGCGCCAGCAGCGGAGGACTAGCGGGAGTCTACGAGCAGTACTTC
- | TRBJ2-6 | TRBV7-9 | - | CASTETATRLSGANVLTF | TGTGCCAGCACCGAGACGGCTACACGGCTCTCTGGGGCCAACGTCCTGACTTTC
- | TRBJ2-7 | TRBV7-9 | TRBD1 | CASSIAGQGLYEQYF | TGTGCCAGCAGCATTGCCGGACAGGGTTTATACGAGCAGTACTTC
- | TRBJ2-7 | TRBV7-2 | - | CASSMNTVYEQYF | TGTGCCAGCAGCATGAACACTGTCTACGAGCAGTACTTC
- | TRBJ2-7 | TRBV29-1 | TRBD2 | CSVTLAGGDYEQYF | TGCAGCGTCACTCTAGCGGGAGGTGACTACGAGCAGTACTTC
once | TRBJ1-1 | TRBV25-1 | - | CASSDYREENTEAFF | TGTGCCAGCAGTGATTACAGGGAGGAGAACACTGAAGCTTTCTTT
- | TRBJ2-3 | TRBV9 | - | CASSPREDPYTQYF | TGTGCCAGCAGCCCAAGGGAGGACCCATATACGCAGTATTTT
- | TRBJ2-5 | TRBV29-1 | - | CSVDSPGRETQYF | TGCAGCGTTGATTCTCCGGGGCGAGAGACCCAGTACTTC
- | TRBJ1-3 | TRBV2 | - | CASRGLGTAFSGNTIYF | TGTGCCAGCAGGGGTTTGGGGACGGCCTTCTCTGGAAACACCATATATTTT
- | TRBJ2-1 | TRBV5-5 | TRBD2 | CASSLGSGRNNEQFF | TGTGCCAGCAGCTTGGGTAGCGGGAGGAACAATGAGCAGTTCTTC
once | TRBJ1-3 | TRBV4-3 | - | CASSQDRGGTPSF | TGCGCCAGCAGCCAAGATCGAGGCGGGACCCCAAGCTTT
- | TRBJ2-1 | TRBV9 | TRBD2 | CASSGRVAGYNEQFF | TGTGCCAGCAGCGGAAGAGTAGCGGGATACAATGAGCAGTTCTTC
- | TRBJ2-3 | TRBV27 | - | CASSHSTDTQYF | TGTGCCAGCAGTCATAGCACAGATACGCAGTATTTT
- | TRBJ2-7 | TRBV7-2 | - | CASSLETLSSYEQYF | TGTGCCAGCAGCTTAGAGACACTGAGCTCCTACGAGCAGTACTTC
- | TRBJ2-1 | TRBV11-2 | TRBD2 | CASSLSDGLAGGLNNEQFF | TGTGCCAGCAGCTTATCGGACGGACTAGCGGGAGGTCTCAACAATGAGCAGTTCTTC
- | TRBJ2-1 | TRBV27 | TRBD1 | CASSQGDNEQFF | TGTGCCAGCTCTCAGGGGGACAATGAGCAGTTCTTC
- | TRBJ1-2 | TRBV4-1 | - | CASSQEGTIYGYTF | TGCGCCAGCAGCCAAGAAGGTACCATCTATGGCTACACCTTC
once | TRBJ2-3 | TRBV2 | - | CASSAPGGGARTDTQYF | TGTGCCAGCAGTGCCCCCGGTGGAGGGGCGAGGACAGATACGCAGTATTTT
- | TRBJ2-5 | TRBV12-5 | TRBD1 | CASGLGDRGLQETQYF | TGTGCTAGTGGTTTGGGGGACAGGGGGTTACAAGAGACCCAGTACTTC
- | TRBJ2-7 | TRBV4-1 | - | CASSQEEEQYF | TGCGCCAGCAGCCAAGAGGAGGAGCAGTACTTC
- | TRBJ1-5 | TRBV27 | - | CASSTGYSNQPQHF | TGTGCCAGCAGTACAGGGTATAGCAATCAGCCCCAGCATTTT
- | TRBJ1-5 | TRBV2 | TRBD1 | CASSDGTGDTEPQHF | TGTGCCAGCAGTGACGGGACAGGGGATACAGAGCCCCAGCATTTT
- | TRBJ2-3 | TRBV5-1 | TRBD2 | CASSEGLAGSGYTQYF | TGCGCCAGCAGCGAAGGACTAGCGGGATCCGGGTATACGCAGTATTTT
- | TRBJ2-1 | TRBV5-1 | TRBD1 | CASSLTGQGSYNEQFF | TGCGCCAGCAGCTTGACGGGACAGGGTTCATACAATGAGCAGTTCTTC
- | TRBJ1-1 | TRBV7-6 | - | CASSDHTEAFF | TGTGCCAGCAGTGACCACACTGAAGCTTTCTTT
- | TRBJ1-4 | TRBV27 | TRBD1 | CASSATGATNEKLFF | TGTGCCAGCAGTGCGACAGGGGCAACTAATGAAAAACTGTTTTTT